The 7 T cell receptor beta chains reported below all come from one sample, sequenced in a study of T cells in Graves' hyperthyroidism and ophthalmopathy. From RNA transcripts, TCR beta CDR3 regions were amplified. The primer set for the first-round RT-PCR of the TCR CDR3 was HTBI. TCRdb analysed the multiplex PCR reads with MiXCR anew, one entry per CDR3 protein. Of about 510,000 distinct CDR3 sequences in the sample, 46% were seen once. Sequences were obtained from peripheral blood or thyroid tissue (not recorded which). These receptors all come from an adult woman with Graves' disease, either hyperthyroidism or ophthalmopathy (not recorded which).

The chain couples TRBV28 to TRBJ1-5, with D tentatively TRBD1 (5 bases). Germline values: CDR1 MDHEN, CDR2 SYDVKM. Between the trimmed V and J ends, which lost 7 bases and 2 bases, there was a span of 9 bases. CDR3 size: 13 residues. CDR3 nucleotide sequence: TGTGCCAGCATTGCGGGGCGCAATCAGCCCCAGCATTTT. Translated, it gives CASIAGRNQPQHF.

The rearrangement links TRBV10-3 to TRBJ2-2; 7 nucleotides match TRBD2. V was clipped by 6 bases and J by 2 bases; unmatched bases: 12. The CDR3 length is 17 residues. Germline CDR1 and CDR2: ENHRY and SYGVKD. The chain's CDR3 is CAISPTSAGTNTGELFF. In DNA form, the CDR3 reads TGTGCCATCAGCCCAACTTCAGCGGGAACCAACACCGGGGAGCTGTTTTTT.

This chain links TRBV11-2 with TRBJ2-1; TRBD2 matches at 8 bases. V was pared by 2 bases and J by 5 bases, with 5 bases of the junction left unmatched. This CDR3 is built from 15 residues. Germline CDR1 reads SGHAT; CDR2 reads FQNNGV. This CDR3 reads CASSLRAGAHNEQFF. In DNA form, the CDR3 reads TGTGCCAGCAGCTTAAGAGCGGGAGCTCACAATGAGCAGTTCTTC.

Only a few counts were recorded for this clonotype. J is TRBJ1-3 and V is TRBV10-3; D unclear. Germline CDR1 and CDR2: ENHRY and SYGVKD. Trimming shortened V by 6 bases and J by 0 bases, and 9 bases separated the two germline ends. This CDR3 is 14 amino acids long. The CDR3 is CAIRAGNSGNTIYF. CDR3 bases: TGTGCCATCAGGGCCGGGAACTCTGGAAACACCATATATTTT.

This clonotype has just a few counts. This rearrangement joins TRBV7-9 to TRBJ2-7, with TRBD1 as a possible D gene (6 bases). Trimming left V 6 bases short and J 3 bases short, with 15 bases between. The CDR3 contains 14 residues. Germline CDR1 SEHNR, CDR2 FQNEAQ (reference sequence). In DNA, the CDR3 is TGTGCCAGCAGTTCCCCGGGACAAAGCTACGAGCAGTACTTC. Translated, it gives CASSSPGQSYEQYF.

The chain links TRBV7-2 to TRBJ2-7, with 10 bases matching TRBD1. From germline, CDR1 is SGHTA and CDR2 FQGNSA. Trimming removed 3 bases from V and 7 bases from J; junction bases left unmatched: 9. The length of the CDR3 is 15 residues. DNA for the CDR3: TGTGCCAGCAGCTTCATCGGGACAGGGGAAGGGGAGCAGTACTTC. This translates into CASSFIGTGEGEQYF.

The chain links TRBV29-1 to TRBJ2-5; 7 bases are a match to TRBD1. The J segment lost 2 bases and the V segment lost 0 bases, leaving 9 bases of the junction unmatched. The germline gives CDR1 SQVTM, CDR2 ANQGSEA. The CDR3 is 16 residues long. The CDR3 here is CSVEELRTGAQETQYF. In DNA form, the CDR3 reads TGCAGCGTTGAAGAACTTAGGACAGGCGCTCAAGAGACCCAGTACTTC.